The entry that follows covers one T cell receptor (beta chain) sequence. In germline, CDR1 is MDHEN, CDR2 SYDVKM. The CDR3 consists of 14 residues. Trimming cost V 9 bases and J 4 bases; bases outside gene matches: 8. TCRdb redid the calling of the RACE reads with MiXCR, one entry per CDR3 protein. The table shows 150,000 to 200,000 distinct CDR3 sequences, with roughly 30% occurring only once. This specimen belongs to a study of human T cells and chemical hapten exposure. The time point is: pre-sensitization, week 0. Treatment reported: therapeutic diphenylcyclopropenone sensitization with weekly scalp DPC. Patches went on only after blood had been drawn each time.

This TCR derives from a woman in her twenties or thirties with alopecia areata. Some clones in this sample may be carry-over from other donors' samples. The V call is TRBV28, the J call TRBJ2-7, with 11 nucleotides matching TRBD1. The sequenced sample was whole blood, obtained in connection with sensitization to the hapten diphenylcyclopropenone (DPC). The CDR3 protein is CARETGTGGYEQYF. The CDR3 DNA reads TGTGCCAGAGAGACCGGGACAGGGGGTTACGAGCAGTACTTC.